This T cell receptor (beta chain) originates from a study of Graves' ophthalmopathy and Graves' hyperthyroidism. This clonotype appeared many times. Amplified material comprised TCR beta CDR3 regions derived from RNA transcripts. In the first round, RT-PCR was carried out with HTBI primers, and a multiplex PCR formed the second round. TCRdb redid the calling of the multiplex PCR reads with MiXCR, one entry per CDR3 protein. The repertoire holds roughly 500,000 distinct CDR3 sequences, with around an eighth as singletons. The receptor was derived from a woman under 40 with Graves' ophthalmopathy. Specimen: blood.

The CDR3 bases are TGTGCCAGCAGTGAATCCAGGGACACCGGGGAGCTGTTTTTT. Its translation is CASSESRDTGELFF. The V and J genes are TRBV25-1 and TRBJ2-2, with D perhaps matching TRBD1 (5 bases). The CDR3 contains 14 residues. Looked up from germline, CDR1 is MGHDK and CDR2 is SYGVNS. Trimming took 1 base from V and 3 from J, leaving 6 bases between them.